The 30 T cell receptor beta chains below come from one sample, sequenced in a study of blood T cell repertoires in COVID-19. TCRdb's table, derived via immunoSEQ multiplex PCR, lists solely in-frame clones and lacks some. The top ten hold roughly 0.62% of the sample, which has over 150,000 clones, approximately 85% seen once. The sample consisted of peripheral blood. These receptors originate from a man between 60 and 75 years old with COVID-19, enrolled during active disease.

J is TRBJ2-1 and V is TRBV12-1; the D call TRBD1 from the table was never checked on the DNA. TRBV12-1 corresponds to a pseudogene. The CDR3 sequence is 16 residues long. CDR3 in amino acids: CATQGAGTTSYNEQFF. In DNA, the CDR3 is TGTGCCACCCAGGGGGCGGGTACGACATCCTACAATGAGCAGTTCTTC.

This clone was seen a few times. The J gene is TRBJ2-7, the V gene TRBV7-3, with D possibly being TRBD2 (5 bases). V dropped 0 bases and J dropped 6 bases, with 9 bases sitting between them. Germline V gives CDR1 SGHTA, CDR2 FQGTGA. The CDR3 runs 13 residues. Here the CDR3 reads CASSLTGSGEQYF. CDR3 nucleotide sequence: TGTGCCAGCAGCTTAACAGGGAGTGGCGAGCAGTACTTC.

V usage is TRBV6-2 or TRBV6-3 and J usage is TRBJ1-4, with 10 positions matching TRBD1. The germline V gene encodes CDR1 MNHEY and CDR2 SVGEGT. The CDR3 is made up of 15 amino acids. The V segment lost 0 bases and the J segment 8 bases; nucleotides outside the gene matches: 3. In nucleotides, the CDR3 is TGTGCCAGCAGTTACTCCGGGACAGGGGAAGAAAAACTGTTTTTT. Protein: CASSYSGTGEEKLFF.

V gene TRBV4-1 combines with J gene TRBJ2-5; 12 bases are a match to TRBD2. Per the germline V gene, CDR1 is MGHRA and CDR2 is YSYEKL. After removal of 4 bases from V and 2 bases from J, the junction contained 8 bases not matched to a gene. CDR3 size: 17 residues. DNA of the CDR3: TGCGCCAGCAGCCTCGCTAGCGGGGGGGCCGGTCAAGAGACCCAGTACTTC. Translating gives CASSLASGGAGQETQYF.

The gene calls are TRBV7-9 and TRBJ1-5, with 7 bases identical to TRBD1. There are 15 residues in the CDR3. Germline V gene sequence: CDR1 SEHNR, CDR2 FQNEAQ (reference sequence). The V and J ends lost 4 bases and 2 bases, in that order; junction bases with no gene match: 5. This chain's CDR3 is CASSSGGFGNQPQHF. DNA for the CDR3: TGTGCCAGCAGCTCAGGGGGATTCGGCAATCAGCCCCAGCATTTT.

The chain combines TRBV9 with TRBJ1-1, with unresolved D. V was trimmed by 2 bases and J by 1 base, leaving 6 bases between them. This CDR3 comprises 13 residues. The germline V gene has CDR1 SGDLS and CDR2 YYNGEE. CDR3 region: CASSVLGNTEAFF. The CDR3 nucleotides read TGTGCCAGCAGCGTCCTAGGGAACACTGAAGCTTTCTTT.

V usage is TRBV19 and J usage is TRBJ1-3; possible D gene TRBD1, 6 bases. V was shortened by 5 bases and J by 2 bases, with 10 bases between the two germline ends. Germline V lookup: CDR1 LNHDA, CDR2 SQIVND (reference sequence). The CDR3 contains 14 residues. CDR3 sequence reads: CASSPRGPGNTIYF. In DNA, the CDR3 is TGTGCCAGTAGTCCCAGGGGCCCTGGAAACACCATATATTTT.

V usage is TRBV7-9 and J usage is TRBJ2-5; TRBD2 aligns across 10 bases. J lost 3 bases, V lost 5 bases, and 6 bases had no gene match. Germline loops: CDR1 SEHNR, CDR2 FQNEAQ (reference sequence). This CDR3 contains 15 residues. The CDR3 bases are TGTGCCAGCAGCCACGCACTAGCGGGGAAAGAGACCCAGTACTTC. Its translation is CASSHALAGKETQYF.

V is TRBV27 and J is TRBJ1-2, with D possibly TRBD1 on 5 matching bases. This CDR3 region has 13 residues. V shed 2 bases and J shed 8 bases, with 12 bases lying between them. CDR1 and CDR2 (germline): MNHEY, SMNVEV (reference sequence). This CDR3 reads CASSLTGREGYTF. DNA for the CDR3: TGTGCCAGCAGTTTAACAGGAAGGGAAGGCTACACCTTC.

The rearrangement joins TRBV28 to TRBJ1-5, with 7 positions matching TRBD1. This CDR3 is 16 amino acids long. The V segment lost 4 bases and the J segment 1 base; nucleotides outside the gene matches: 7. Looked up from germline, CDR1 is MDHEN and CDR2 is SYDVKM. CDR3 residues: CASSSSGGQSNQPQHF. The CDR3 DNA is TGTGCCAGCAGTTCCTCCGGGGGACAGAGCAATCAGCCCCAGCATTTT.

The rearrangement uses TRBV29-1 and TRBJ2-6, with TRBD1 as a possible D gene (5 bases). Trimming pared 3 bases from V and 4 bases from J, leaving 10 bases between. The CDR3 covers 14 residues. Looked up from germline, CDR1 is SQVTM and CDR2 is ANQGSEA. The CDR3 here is CSVDAGLGANVLTF. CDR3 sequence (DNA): TGCAGCGTTGATGCAGGGTTGGGGGCCAACGTCCTGACTTTC.

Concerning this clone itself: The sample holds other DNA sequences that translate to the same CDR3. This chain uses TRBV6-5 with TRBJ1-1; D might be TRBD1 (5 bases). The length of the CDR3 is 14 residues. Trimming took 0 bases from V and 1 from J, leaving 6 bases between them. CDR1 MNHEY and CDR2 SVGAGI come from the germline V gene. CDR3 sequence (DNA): TGTGCCAGCAGTTACTCCACAGGGAACACTGAAGCTTTCTTT. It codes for CASSYSTGNTEAFF.

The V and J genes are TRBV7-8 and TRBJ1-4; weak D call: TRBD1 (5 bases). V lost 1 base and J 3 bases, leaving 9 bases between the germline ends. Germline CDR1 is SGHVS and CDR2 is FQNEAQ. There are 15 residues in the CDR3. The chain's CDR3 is CASSLEGLANEKLFF. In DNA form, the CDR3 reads TGTGCCAGCAGCTTAGAGGGGCTCGCTAATGAAAAACTGTTTTTT.

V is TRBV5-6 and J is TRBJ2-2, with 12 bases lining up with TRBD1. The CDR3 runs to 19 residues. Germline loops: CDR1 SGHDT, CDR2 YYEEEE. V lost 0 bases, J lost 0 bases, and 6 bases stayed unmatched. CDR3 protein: CASSLVAGQGASNTGELFF. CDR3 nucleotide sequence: TGTGCCAGCAGCTTGGTTGCGGGACAGGGGGCCTCGAACACCGGGGAGCTGTTTTTT. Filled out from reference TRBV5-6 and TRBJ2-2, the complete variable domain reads DAGVTQSPTHLIKTRGQQVTLRCSPKSGHDTVSWYQQALGQGPQFIFQYYEEEERQRGNFPDRFSGHQFPNYSSELNVNALLLGDSALYLCASSLVAGQGASNTGELFFGEGSRLTVL.

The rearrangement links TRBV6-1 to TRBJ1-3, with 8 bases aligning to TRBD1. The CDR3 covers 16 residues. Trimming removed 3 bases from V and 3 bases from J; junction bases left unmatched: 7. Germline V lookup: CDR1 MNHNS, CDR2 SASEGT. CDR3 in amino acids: CASSDRQGAGGNTIYF. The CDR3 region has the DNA TGTGCCAGCAGTGACCGTCAGGGGGCTGGTGGAAACACCATATATTTT.

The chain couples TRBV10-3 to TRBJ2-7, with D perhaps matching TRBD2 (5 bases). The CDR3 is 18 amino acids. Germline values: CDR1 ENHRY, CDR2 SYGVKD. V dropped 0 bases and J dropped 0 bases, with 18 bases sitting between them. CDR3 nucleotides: TGTGCCATCAGTGAGTCGACCCGAGGGCGGCGGAGCTCCTACGAGCAGTACTTC. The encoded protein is CAISESTRGRRSSYEQYF.

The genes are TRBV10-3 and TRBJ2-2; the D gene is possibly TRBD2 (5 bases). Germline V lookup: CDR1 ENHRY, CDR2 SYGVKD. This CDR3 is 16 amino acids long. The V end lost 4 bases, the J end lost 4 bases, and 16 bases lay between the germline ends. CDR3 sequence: CAISGTGSLSTGELFF. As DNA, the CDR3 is TGTGCCATCAGTGGGACTGGATCCCTGAGCACCGGGGAGCTGTTTTTT.

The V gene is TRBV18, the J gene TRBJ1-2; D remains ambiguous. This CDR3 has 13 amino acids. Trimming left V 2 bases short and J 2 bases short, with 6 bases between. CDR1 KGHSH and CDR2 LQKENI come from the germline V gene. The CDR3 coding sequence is TGTGCCAGCTCACCAGCAGAAAACTATGGCTACACCTTC. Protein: CASSPAENYGYTF.

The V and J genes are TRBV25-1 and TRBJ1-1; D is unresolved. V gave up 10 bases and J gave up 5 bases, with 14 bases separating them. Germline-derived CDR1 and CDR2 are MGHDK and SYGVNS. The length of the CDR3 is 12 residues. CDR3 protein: CATGSGGTEAFF. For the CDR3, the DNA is TGTGCCACCGGGAGCGGAGGAACTGAAGCTTTCTTT. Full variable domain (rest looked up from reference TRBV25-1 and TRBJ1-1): EADIYQTPRYLVIGTGKKITLECSQTMGHDKMYWYQQDPGMELHLIHYSYGVNSTEKGDLSSESTVSRIRTEHFPLTLESARPSHTSQYLCATGSGGTEAFFGQGTRLTVV.

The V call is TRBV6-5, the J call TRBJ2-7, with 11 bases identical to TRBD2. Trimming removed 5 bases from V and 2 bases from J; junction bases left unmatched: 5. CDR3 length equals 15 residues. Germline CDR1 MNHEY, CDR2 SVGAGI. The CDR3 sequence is CASSTTSGGPYEQYF. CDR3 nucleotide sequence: TGTGCCAGCAGTACTACTAGCGGGGGCCCCTACGAGCAGTACTTC.

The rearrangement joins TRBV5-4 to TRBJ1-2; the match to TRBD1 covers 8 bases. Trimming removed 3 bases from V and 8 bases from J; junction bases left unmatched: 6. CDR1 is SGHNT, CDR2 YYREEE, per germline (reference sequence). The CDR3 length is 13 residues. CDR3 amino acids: CASSWDRTGGYTF. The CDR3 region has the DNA TGTGCCAGCAGCTGGGACAGGACCGGGGGCTACACCTTC.

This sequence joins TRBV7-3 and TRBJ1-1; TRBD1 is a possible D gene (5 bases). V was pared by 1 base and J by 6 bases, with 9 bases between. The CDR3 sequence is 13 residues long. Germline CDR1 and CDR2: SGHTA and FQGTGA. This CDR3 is CASSLNRQSEAFF. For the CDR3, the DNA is TGTGCCAGCAGCTTAAATCGACAGTCTGAAGCTTTCTTT.

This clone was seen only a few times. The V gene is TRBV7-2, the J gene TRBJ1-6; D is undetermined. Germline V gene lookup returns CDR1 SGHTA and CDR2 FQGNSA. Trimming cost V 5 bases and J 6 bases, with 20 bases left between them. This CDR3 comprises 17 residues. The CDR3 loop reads CASSPAPYGKRNSPLHF. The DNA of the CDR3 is TGTGCCAGCAGCCCAGCCCCCTACGGGAAGCGTAATTCACCCCTCCACTTT.

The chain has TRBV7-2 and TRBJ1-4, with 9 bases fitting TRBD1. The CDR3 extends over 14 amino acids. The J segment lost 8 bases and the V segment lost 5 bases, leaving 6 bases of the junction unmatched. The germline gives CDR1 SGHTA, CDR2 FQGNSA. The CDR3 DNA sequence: TGTGCCAGCAGCCCGGGACAGGGAGAAGAAAAACTGTTTTTT. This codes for CASSPGQGEEKLFF. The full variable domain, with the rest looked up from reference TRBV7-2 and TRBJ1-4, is GAGVSQSPSNKVTEKGKDVELRCDPISGHTALYWYRQSLGQGLEFLIYFQGNSAPDKSGLPSDRFSAERTGGSVSTLTIQRTQQEDSAVYLCASSPGQGEEKLFFGSGTQLSVL.

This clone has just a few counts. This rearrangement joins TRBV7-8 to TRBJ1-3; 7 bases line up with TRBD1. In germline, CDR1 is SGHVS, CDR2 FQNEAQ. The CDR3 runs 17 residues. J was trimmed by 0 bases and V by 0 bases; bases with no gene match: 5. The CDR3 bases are TGTGCCAGCAGCTTAGCCCCGACAGGGTTCTCTGGAAACACCATATATTTT. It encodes CASSLAPTGFSGNTIYF.

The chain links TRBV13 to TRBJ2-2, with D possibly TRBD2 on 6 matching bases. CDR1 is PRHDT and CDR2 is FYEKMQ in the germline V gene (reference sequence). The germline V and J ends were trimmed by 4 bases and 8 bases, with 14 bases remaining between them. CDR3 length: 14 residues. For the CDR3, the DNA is TGTGCCAGCAGCTCAAGGGACTCTTGGGGGGAGCTGTTTTTT. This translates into CASSSRDSWGELFF.

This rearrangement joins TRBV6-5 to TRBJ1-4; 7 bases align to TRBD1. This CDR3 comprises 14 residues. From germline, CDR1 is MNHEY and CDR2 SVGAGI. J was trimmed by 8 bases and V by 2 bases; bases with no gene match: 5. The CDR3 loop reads CASSYRGPLEKLFF. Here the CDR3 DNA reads TGTGCCAGCAGTTACAGGGGGCCCCTGGAAAAACTGTTTTTT.

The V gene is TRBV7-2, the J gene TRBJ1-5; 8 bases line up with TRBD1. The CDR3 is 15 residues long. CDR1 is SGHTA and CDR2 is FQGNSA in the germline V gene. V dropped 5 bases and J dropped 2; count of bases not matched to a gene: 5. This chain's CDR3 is CASSQDRAGNQPQHF. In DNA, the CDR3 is TGTGCCAGCAGCCAGGACAGGGCTGGCAATCAGCCCCAGCATTTT. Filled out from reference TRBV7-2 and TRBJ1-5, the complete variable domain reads GAGVSQSPSNKVTEKGKDVELRCDPISGHTALYWYRQSLGQGLEFLIYFQGNSAPDKSGLPSDRFSAERTGGSVSTLTIQRTQQEDSAVYLCASSQDRAGNQPQHFGDGTRLSIL.

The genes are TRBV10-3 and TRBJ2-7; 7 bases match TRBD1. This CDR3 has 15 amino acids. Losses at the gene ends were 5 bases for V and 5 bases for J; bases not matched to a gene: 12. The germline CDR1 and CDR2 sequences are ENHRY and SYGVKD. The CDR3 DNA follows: TGTGCCATCAGTCACACAGGGGCCGTAGGGAACGAGCAGTACTTC. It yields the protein CAISHTGAVGNEQYF.

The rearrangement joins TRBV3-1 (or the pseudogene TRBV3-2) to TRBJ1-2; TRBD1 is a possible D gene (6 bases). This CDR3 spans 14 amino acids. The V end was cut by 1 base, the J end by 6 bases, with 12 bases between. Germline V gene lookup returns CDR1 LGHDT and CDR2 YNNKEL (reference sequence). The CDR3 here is CASSQGRTVNGYTF. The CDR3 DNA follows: TGTGCCAGCAGCCAAGGACGGACAGTCAATGGCTACACCTTC.